The T cell receptor (beta chain) under discussion was sequenced for a study of regulatory T cells in long-lasting Graves disease. Study results and caveats: Favored gene segments in persistent disease were TRBV28, TRBJ1-2 and TRBJ2-5. New patients shared roughly 960 public clonotypes, and persistent patients shared more, with a few thousand.

V lost 3 bases to trimming and J lost 0 bases, with 30 bases between them. This CDR3 spans 22 amino acids. The time point here: newly diagnosed GD, antithyroid drugs for less than 3 months. RNA extracted from PBMCs served as the sequencing template. The patients were enrolled through endocrinology in Xi'an, China. The TCR beta library used iRepertoire HTBI primers with Arm-PCR amplification of CDR3. TCRdb fed the multiplex PCR reads into MiXCR, producing one record per CDR3 protein. In the table there are about 450,000 distinct CDR3 sequences, less than 20% of which are singletons. This clonotype was detected many times. Its antigen remains unidentified. These sequences were also reported in another study, on T cells in Graves' hyperthyroidism and ophthalmopathy. That paper notes: The model forecast ophthalmopathy, anticipating it by a median 6.5 months before onset.

This TCR was recovered from a woman in her thirties with Graves disease. J is TRBJ2-1 and V is TRBV12-3 or TRBV12-4; D may match TRBD1 or TRBD2 (6 bases each). The sample here was peripheral blood mononuclear cells (PBMCs), taken at new diagnosis, from a patient treated with antithyroid drugs. The CDR3 sequence: CASSFLLRGVLYQRRSYNEQFF. In nucleotides, the CDR3 is TGTGCCAGCAGTTTCCTCTTGAGGGGGGTATTGTACCAGCGCCGCTCCTACAATGAGCAGTTCTTC.